This TCR beta chain was sequenced for a study of PD-1 blockade in classical Hodgkin lymphoma. A note on this clone: Its antigen is currently unknown.

TCRdb keeps only in-frame clones here, not all; method: immunoSEQ multiplex PCR. The table shows 95,000 to 100,000 clones, with around 89% occurring only once. Germline V gene lookup returns CDR1 MGHDK and CDR2 SYGVNS. This CDR3 comprises 13 residues. V was pared by 5 bases and J by 3 bases, with 11 bases between. Findings and limits, study-wide: Exclusion was the outcome for patients who began nivolumab under 1 year after ASCT. Healthy donors were reported to have higher baseline TCR diversity than newly diagnosed patients. Newly diagnosed and completely responding patients shared comparable baseline diversity.

Each of the patients experienced relapse following autologous stem cell transplantation, and their brentuximab vedotin exposure differed. Here the sequenced sample was peripheral blood mononuclear cells (PBMCs), taken before the second cycle of nivolumab. The gene calls are TRBV25-1 and TRBJ2-7; possibly TRBD2 for D (6 bases). This clonotype was sampled from a human donor with classical Hodgkin lymphoma. CDR3 loop: CASSWRAGYEQYF. CDR3 sequence (DNA): TGTGCCAGCAGTTGGAGGGCAGGCTACGAGCAGTACTTC.